This T cell receptor beta chain appears in the sequencing data of a study of blood T cell repertoires in COVID-19. This clone was seen only once. CDR1 is ENHRY, CDR2 SYGVKD, per germline. The CDR3 length is 12 residues. V was shortened by 10 bases and J by 2 bases, with 11 bases between the two germline ends. Generated by immunoSEQ multiplex PCR, the TCRdb table keeps only in-frame clones and is missing some. The sample shows approximately 200,000 clones, about 85% of them seen only once. The TCR comes from a woman aged 25-40 years with active or convalescent COVID-19. The sample consisted of peripheral blood. This rearrangement joins TRBV10-3 to TRBJ1-1; weak D call: TRBD1 (6 bases). The CDR3 protein is CATGTSNTEAFF. The DNA of the CDR3 is TGTGCCACCGGGACATCCAACACTGAAGCTTTCTTT.